The rows below give T cell receptor beta chains drawn from one sample of a study of cytomegalovirus exposure and HLA in healthy donors. Data came from immunoSEQ multiplex PCR; TCRdb stores just in-frame clones and leaves some out. Here the sample spans fewer than 250,000 clones, 60% to 85% being singletons. Sequencing used PBMCs. The origin of the receptors is a man aged 35-49 years in good health and CMV-seronegative. Each CDR3 is given with its conserved first and last residue.

cdr3_aa: CASSYTRDRNTEAFF
j_call: TRBJ1-1
v_call: TRBV2

cdr3_aa: CASRNRAFRNTDTQYF
j_call: TRBJ2-3
v_call: TRBV6-6

cdr3_aa: CASSQEKGQAYEQYF
j_call: TRBJ2-7
v_call: TRBV4-1

cdr3_aa: CASSEVTGGLTTEAFF
j_call: TRBJ1-1
v_call: TRBV6-1

cdr3_aa: CSSSRTGASRSTEAFF
j_call: TRBJ1-1
v_call: TRBV7-9

cdr3_aa: CASSFNRWGTPNTEAFF
j_call: TRBJ1-1
v_call: TRBV7-9

cdr3_aa: CASSLNPSGITDTQYF
j_call: TRBJ2-3
v_call: TRBV7-9

cdr3_aa: CASSLFSGGFQPQHF
j_call: TRBJ1-5
v_call: TRBV27

cdr3_aa: CASSLTGAFVAGVENEQFF
j_call: TRBJ2-1
v_call: TRBV28

cdr3_aa: CASSPTRASYEQYF
j_call: TRBJ2-7
v_call: TRBV5-5

cdr3_aa: CASSLEGHYSNQPQHF
j_call: TRBJ1-5
v_call: TRBV7-8

cdr3_aa: CASSLGTVNEKLFF
j_call: TRBJ1-4
v_call: TRBV5-1

cdr3_aa: CASSAPPYYLRQDTQYF
j_call: TRBJ2-3
v_call: TRBV6-4

cdr3_aa: CASSPFGQGQFF
j_call: TRBJ2-1
v_call: TRBV19

cdr3_aa: CASSLKPGNEQFF
j_call: TRBJ2-1
v_call: TRBV11-2

cdr3_aa: CASSLQGVSYNEQFF
j_call: TRBJ2-1
v_call: TRBV5-1

cdr3_aa: CASTGGRTWEEQYF
j_call: TRBJ2-7
v_call: TRBV5-1

cdr3_aa: CASSRSGRADTQYF
j_call: TRBJ2-3
v_call: TRBV6-5